This T cell receptor (beta chain) was identified during a study of early T cells in non-severe SARS-CoV-2 infection. The wider study: Unsorted whole blood bulk RNA was sequenced, with unpaired chains.

Unique molecular identifiers were affixed to single, distinct cDNA molecules. TCRdb ran MiXCR on the 5' RACE reads and lists one entry per CDR3 protein. The sample records approximately 56,000 distinct CDR3 sequences, about 10% being singletons. Trimming shortened V by 0 bases and J by 12 bases, and 8 bases separated the two germline ends. The CDR3 runs to 10 residues. Germline CDR1 reads DFQATT; CDR2 reads SNEGSKA (reference sequence). Many counts were recorded for this clonotype. The chain joins TRBV20-1 to TRBJ1-1; a weak D match, TRBD1 (5 bases). This TCR was recovered from an adult who was a healthcare worker with PCR-confirmed SARS-CoV-2 infection or an uninfected control (not recorded which). The sequencing input was whole blood. Here the CDR3 reads CSARDRVPFF. Written as DNA, the CDR3 is TGCAGTGCTAGAGACAGGGTCCCTTTCTTT.